The entry below gives a single T cell receptor beta chain sequence along with its context. The antigen it recognizes is unknown. Base qualities are not recorded, but no much larger clone differs from it by a single base. This sample is drawn from a study of PD-1 blockade in classical Hodgkin lymphoma (dated by TCRdb to the early 2020s). Describing the broader study: Nivolumab dosing was 3 mg/kg intravenously every 2 weeks, continuing until either disease progression or unacceptable toxicity. The study used CyTOF and TCR beta sequencing to define a peripheral blood immune signature of response to PD-1 blockade in classical Hodgkin lymphoma. Overall results and qualifications from the work: By C4D1, a significant rise was seen in CD4+ TCR diversity but not in CD8+ TCR diversity (p=0.0027 vs p=0.16), and the rise was most apparent among complete responders (p=0.02). Baseline TCR diversity was reported to be lower in newly diagnosed patients than in healthy donors and to be lower still in relapsed/refractory patients. The study was limited to a single clinical trial cohort, and causes of repertoire differences, possibly disease activity or prior therapy, remained undefined. Diversity was lower in patients who began nivolumab less than 1 year after ASCT, so these patients were left out of later analyses to avoid confounding by immune reconstitution. Among trial patients, those achieving complete response had baseline diversity similar to that of newly diagnosed patients, while diversity was significantly lower in partial responders and progressors.

The time point tag for this specimen amounts to: cycle 4 day 1 (C4D1), after around six weeks of nivolumab. Every trial patient had relapsed after autologous stem cell transplantation, and cohorts A, B and C differed in prior brentuximab vedotin exposure. The trial cohort was composed of 56 patients with relapsed/refractory classical Hodgkin lymphoma, for whom complete response, partial response or progressive disease was recorded as best overall response. In the multi-cohort phase II CheckMate 205 trial, trial patients received single-agent nivolumab. Best overall response was determined by an independent review committee according to the 2007 International Working Group response criteria. Trial PBMCs were collected immediately before nivolumab initiation (C1D1) and during therapy at cycle 2 day 1 and cycle 4 day 1. Peripheral blood was collected in 8 mL Vacutainer Cell Preparation Tubes, from which PBMCs were isolated by centrifugation and then cryopreserved.

V is pared back by 3 bases and J by 0 bases, with 12 bases lying between the germline termini. The germline V gene (reference sequence) supplies CDR1 LNHDA and CDR2 SQIVND. The CDR3 contains 15 residues, cysteine and phenylalanine counted. Just the 45-base CDR3 DNA is kept, in frame starting at base 1. Genomic DNA was extracted with the Qiagen DNeasy kit from unsorted PBMCs and from negatively selected CD4+ and CD8+ fractions. TCR beta CDR3 regions were amplified by immunoSEQ multiplex PCR using primers annealing to V and J segments. A synthetic immune receptor repertoire was used to minimize amplification bias, and any residual bias was removed computationally once sequencing was done. Turning to the authors' computational methods: Custom Python scripts were used to quantify repertoire diversity as the Shannon entropy index. Unsorted, CD4+ and CD8+ repertoires were examined separately, except in combined analyses, for which CD4+ and CD8+ sequences were merged in silico. Clonal expansion was defined as a frequency increase of at least 2-fold after treatment compared with C1D1, and clones undetected at baseline were assigned a pseudocount of 0.5. Clones with 0 or 1 copy at C1D1 were defined as singleton clones, while clones with 2 or more copies were defined as non-singleton clones. By matching protein sequences in sorted samples from the same patient, clones expanded in unsorted samples were annotated as CD4+, CD8+ or unknown. Wilcoxon tests on paired samples were used to test changes in diversity from C1D1 to C4D1. The immuneACCESS repertoire file appears here via TCRdb, limited to in-frame rearrangements. These files lack a portion of the clones; in checked studies, under half of the deficit traces to unresolved V genes, and the cause of the others is not known. V and J calls and clone size are given by that table; D and trimming were obtained from the DNA. Across this sample there are roughly 40,000 clones, with around 80% seen only once. Of the sample, over 35% is held by the ten largest clones.

The receptor's source is a human donor with classical Hodgkin lymphoma. Rearrangement joined TRBV19 to TRBJ2-7; possibly the D gene is TRBD1, per 5 matching bases. The specimen comprised peripheral blood mononuclear cells (PBMCs), sampled before the fourth cycle of nivolumab. The CDR3 reads CASSMGHITSYEQYF. The DNA reads TGTGCCAGTAGTATGGGGCACATCACCTCCTACGAGCAGTACTTC.